Presented here are 23 T cell receptor beta chains from one specimen sequenced in a study of T cells in Graves' hyperthyroidism and ophthalmopathy. The TCR beta CDR3 regions underwent amplification using RNA transcripts as the source. The study used the HTBI primer set for a first-round RT-PCR of the TCR CDR3. TCRdb independently ran MiXCR on the multiplex PCR reads; one entry per CDR3 protein. The repertoire includes about 550,000 distinct CDR3 sequences, around 20% of them detected once, and 26% sits in the top ten. Input material: blood. The receptors were sampled from a man between 18 and 29 years old with Graves' hyperthyroidism.

Notes on this clonotype: A much larger clone lies one base from this, so it may be a read error. This chain links TRBV2 with TRBJ2-2, with a possible D match to TRBD2 (5 bases). This CDR3 is 12 amino acids long. The V gene's germline CDR1 is SNHLY and CDR2 FYNNEI. Written as DNA, the CDR3 is TGTGCCAGCACGCAGAACACCGGGGAGCTGTGTTTT. This encodes CASTQNTGELCF.

The chain links TRBV7-2 to TRBJ2-7; no reliable D call. The germline CDR1 and CDR2 sequences are SGHTA and FQGNSA. CDR3 length: 14 amino acids. Trimming removed 4 bases at V and 4 bases at J, with 14 bases between. The CDR3 loop is CASSSRPGAYEQYF. Written as DNA, the CDR3 is TGTGCCAGCAGCTCTCGACCCGGAGCTTACGAGCAGTACTTC.

This clonotype was counted a few times. The V gene is TRBV11-3, the J gene TRBJ2-5, with D perhaps TRBD2 (6 bases). This CDR3 has 16 residues. CDR1 and CDR2 (germline): SGHNT, YENEEA. Trimming left V 1 base short and J 1 base short, with 13 bases between. CDR3 sequence reads: CASSLVALRGQETQYF. The CDR3, as DNA: TGTGCCAGCAGCTTAGTAGCCCTGCGGGGCCAAGAGACCCAGTACTTC.

In its sample, this clonotype was seen many times. The chain has TRBV24-1 and TRBJ1-5; D gene unclear. Germline V lookup: CDR1 KGHDR, CDR2 SFDVKD. CDR3 length: 21 amino acids. Trimming removed 8 bases from V and 3 bases from J, with 34 bases in between. CDR3 DNA sequence: TGTGCCACCAACGAAAGTGATTGCGTGAGTACAAATCTATTTTTCAATCAGCCCCAGCATTTT. Translating gives CATNESDCVSTNLFFNQPQHF.

Regarding this clonotype: It may be a read error: a sequence one base away is much more abundant. The chain recombines TRBV20-1 with TRBJ2-5, with D maybe TRBD2 (5 bases). This CDR3 contains 12 residues. The germline V gene encodes CDR1 DFQATT and CDR2 SNEGSKA (reference sequence). Trimming shortened V by 1 base and J by 5 bases, and 8 bases separated the two germline ends. CDR3 sequence reads: CSARAGWETQYF. In DNA, the CDR3 is TGCAGTGCTAGAGCGGGGTGGGAGACCCAGTACTTC.

This clonotype appeared a few times. V and J are TRBV30 and TRBJ2-6; D is undetermined. This CDR3 contains 13 residues. Germline CDR1 is GTSNPN and CDR2 is SVGIG (reference sequence). V lost 8 bases and J lost 1, with 9 bases in between. CDR3 amino acids: CALSRSGANVLTF. The CDR3 coding sequence is TGTGCCCTTTCCAGGTCTGGGGCCAACGTCCTGACTTTC.

This clonotype was counted many times. The chain combines TRBV15 with TRBJ1-2; the D is unclear. Trimming took 0 bases from V and 10 from J, leaving 15 bases between them. Germline-derived CDR1 and CDR2 are LNHNV and YYDKDF (reference sequence). The CDR3 consists of 14 residues. CDR3 region: CATSRDIMDGLYTF. DNA for the CDR3: TGTGCCACCAGCAGAGATATAATGGATGGGCTCTACACCTTC.

At least ten counts were recorded for this clonotype. The chain uses TRBV2 and TRBJ1-6; D remains ambiguous. The germline V gene has CDR1 SNHLY and CDR2 FYNNEI. There are 14 residues in the CDR3. Trimming removed 2 bases at V and 4 bases at J, with 6 bases between. The CDR3 sequence: CASSEPTYNSPLHF. The DNA of the CDR3 is TGTGCCAGCAGTGAACCGACGTATAATTCACCCCTCCACTTT.

The genes are TRBV20-1 and TRBJ2-5; 8 bases map to TRBD1. The CDR3 sequence is 15 residues long. Trimming at V came to 3 bases and at J to 2 bases, leaving 8 bases not matched to a gene. Germline V CDR1 and CDR2: DFQATT, SNEGSKA (reference sequence). The CDR3 spells CSASKRGQGQETQYF. Written as DNA, the CDR3 is TGCAGTGCTAGTAAAAGAGGACAGGGTCAAGAGACCCAGTACTTC.

Ten or more counts support this clonotype. The genes are TRBV2 and TRBJ1-5, with TRBD1 as a possible D gene (6 bases). CDR1 is SNHLY and CDR2 is FYNNEI in the germline V gene. Trimming took 4 bases from V and 4 from J, leaving 14 bases between them. The CDR3 sequence is 15 residues long. The CDR3 loop reads CASSVLGRGNQPQHF. CDR3 DNA: TGTGCCAGCAGTGTCCTGGGCAGGGGAAATCAGCCCCAGCATTTT.

This clonotype was detected a few times. This sequence joins TRBV20-1 and TRBJ2-7; TRBD2 aligns across 8 bases. V dropped 5 bases and J dropped 2; count of bases not matched to a gene: 14. Germline V gene sequence: CDR1 DFQATT, CDR2 SNEGSKA (reference sequence). CDR3 length: 16 amino acids. DNA for the CDR3: TGCAGTGCTCGGGGACTAGAGAGAGGGGGGACCTACGAGCAGTACTTC. It yields the protein CSARGLERGGTYEQYF.

This clonotype was counted ten times or more. The chain links TRBV6-1 to TRBJ1-1; no clear D gene. CDR1 is MNHNS, CDR2 SASEGT, per germline. This CDR3 contains 13 residues. The V gene lost 2 bases and the J gene lost 3 bases, with 7 bases spanning the gap. The DNA for the CDR3 is TGTGCCAGCAGTGAACAAGGAGACACTGAAGCTTTCTTT. This translates into CASSEQGDTEAFF.

This clonotype was counted a few times. The J gene is TRBJ2-7, the V gene TRBV11-2; D might be TRBD2 (7 bases). V lost 8 bases, J lost 7 bases, and 18 bases lay in between. The CDR3 is 13 amino acids. Per germline, CDR1 SGHAT and CDR2 FQNNGV. Here the CDR3 reads CASGGAGYGEQYF. CDR3 sequence (DNA): TGTGCCAGCGGGGGGGCAGGGTACGGGGAGCAGTACTTC.

With respect to this clonotype: The CDR3 carries no conserved terminal phenylalanine or tryptophan, so it likely arises from a read error. The gene calls are TRBV10-2 and TRBJ1-3; D gene uncertain. This CDR3 has 14 amino acids. Germline V gene data show CDR1 as WSHSY and CDR2 as SAAADI. Between the trimmed V and J ends, which lost 3 bases and 0 bases, there was a span of 6 bases. The CDR3 region is CASSDGYSGNTIYV. The CDR3 DNA sequence: TGCGCCAGCAGTGACGGTTACTCTGGAAACACCATATATGTT.

Many counts were recorded for this clonotype. This chain links TRBV27 with TRBJ1-2, with TRBD1 matching over 9 bases. The CDR3 covers 15 residues. Trimming at V came to 4 bases and at J to 7 bases, leaving 10 bases not matched to a gene. From germline, CDR1 is MNHEY and CDR2 SMNVEV (reference sequence). In DNA form, the CDR3 reads TGTGCCAGCAGTTCCCTTACAGGGGGCGCCCGTGGCTACACCTTC. Its protein is CASSSLTGGARGYTF.

Note on this clonotype: Sequence at one end of the junction differs from germline and may be a read error. V gene TRBV15 combines with J gene TRBJ1-1; no definite D call. Germline CDR1 reads LNHNV; CDR2 reads YYDKDF (reference sequence). This CDR3 has 13 residues. The CDR3 DNA reads TGTGCCACTAGCAGTAATCAGAACACTGAAGCTTTCTTT. Translated, it gives CATSSNQNTEAFF. The variable domain in full, completed from reference TRBV15 and TRBJ1-1, reads DAMVIQNPRYQVTQFGKPVTLSCSQTLNHNVMYWYQQKSSQAPKLLFHYYDKDFNNEADTPDNFQSRRPNTSFCFLDIRSPGLGDTAMYLCATSSNQNTEAFFGQGTRLTVV.

This chain connects TRBV18 to TRBJ1-2, with 12 bases lining up with TRBD1. V dropped 3 bases and J dropped 7; count of bases not matched to a gene: 9. Looked up from germline, CDR1 is KGHSH and CDR2 is LQKENI. The CDR3 has 16 amino acids. CDR3 protein: CASSPTSGTGGSGYTF. As DNA, the CDR3 is TGTGCCAGCTCACCGACTTCTGGGACAGGGGGCTCTGGCTACACCTTC.

This chain connects TRBV6-4 to TRBJ1-1; D ambiguous. V was cut by 3 bases and J by 1 base, with 6 bases left in between. Germline lookup yields CDR1 MRHNA and CDR2 SNTAGT. The CDR3 length is 13 residues. CDR3 loop: CASSEIPNTEAFF. The CDR3 nucleotides are TGTGCCAGCAGTGAAATACCGAACACTGAAGCTTTCTTT.

This chain connects TRBV6-5 to TRBJ2-7; D is perhaps TRBD2 (6 bases). Trimming removed 4 bases at V and 3 bases at J, with 16 bases between. CDR3 length: 15 amino acids. Germline V gene lookup returns CDR1 MNHEY and CDR2 SVGAGI. CDR3: CASSSGLFSVYEQYF. The DNA of the CDR3 is TGTGCCAGCAGTTCCGGACTATTTTCGGTCTACGAGCAGTACTTC.

The chain employs TRBV13 and TRBJ2-7; 8 bases fit TRBD1. The V segment lost 2 bases and the J segment 4 bases; nucleotides outside the gene matches: 7. The CDR3 runs to 15 residues. Germline loops: CDR1 PRHDT, CDR2 FYEKMQ (reference sequence). CDR3 amino acids: CASSLSRDRRYEQYF. CDR3 nucleotide sequence: TGTGCCAGCAGCTTAAGCCGGGACAGGCGGTACGAGCAGTACTTC.

This chain uses TRBV9 with TRBJ2-5; D possibly uses TRBD1 or TRBD2 (5 bases each). V was shortened by 2 bases and J by 0 bases, with 8 bases between the two germline ends. CDR3 length: 14 amino acids. In germline, CDR1 is SGDLS, CDR2 YYNGEE. The chain's CDR3 is CASSVGTYQETQYF. CDR3 bases: TGTGCCAGCAGCGTCGGGACGTACCAAGAGACCCAGTACTTC. Combining the CDR3 with reference TRBV9 and TRBJ2-5 gives the whole variable domain DSGVTQTPKHLITATGQRVTLRCSPRSGDLSVYWYQQSLDQGLQFLIQYYNGEERAKGNILERFSAQQFPDLHSELNLSSLELGDSALYFCASSVGTYQETQYFGPGTRLLVL.

The chain combines TRBV19 with TRBJ1-5; 9 bases match TRBD1. The CDR3 contains 15 residues. Looked up from germline, CDR1 is LNHDA and CDR2 is SQIVND (reference sequence). V was clipped by 4 bases and J by 7 bases; unmatched bases: 8. The CDR3 spells CASSTGQGRPQPQHF. In DNA form, the CDR3 reads TGTGCCAGTAGTACGGGACAGGGAAGGCCGCAGCCCCAGCATTTT. The full variable domain, completed using reference TRBV19 and TRBJ1-5, is DGGITQSPKYLFRKEGQNVTLSCEQNLNHDAMYWYRQDPGQGLRLIYYSQIVNDFQKGDIAEGYSVSREKKESFPLTVTSAQKNPTAFYLCASSTGQGRPQPQHFGDGTRLSIL.

CDR3 sequence: CASSFNDPGYTF. The CDR3 nucleotides are TGTGCCAGCAGTTTCAACGACCCTGGCTACACCTTC. This sequence joins TRBV28 and TRBJ1-2; no definite D call. The CDR3 has 12 residues. Trimming removed 3 bases at V and 7 bases at J, with 9 bases between. Per germline, CDR1 MDHEN and CDR2 SYDVKM.